These T cell receptor beta chains were read from a single sample in a study of T-cell reconstitution after alpha-beta-depleted transplantation in children. TCRdb re-called the PCR reads with MiXCR, one entry per CDR3 protein. This sample has 140,000 or so distinct CDR3 sequences, with roughly 8.8% found just once. The sequenced sample was PBMCs, mostly from graft donor cells, obtained 180 days after TCRalphabeta/CD19-depleted stem cell transplant. The receptors come from a female patient under 10 years old who had a stem cell transplant for congenital amegakaryocytic thrombocytopenia, so the T cells may come from the graft donor. Both conserved end residues are part of each CDR3. Fields, in order: D gene, V gene, J gene, clone size, CDR3 DNA, CDR3 protein. The D gene is left open where the match is weak. Not all rows give a size; the values are once, few, many and, for expanded clones, a class.

d_gene: TRBD1; v_gene: TRBV20-1; j_gene: TRBJ1-3; abundance: many; CDR3nt: TGCAGTGCTAGACGTCCCCAGGGGGTATTCAACACCATATATTTT; CDR3aa: CSARRPQGVFNTIYF
d_gene: -; v_gene: TRBV7-2; j_gene: TRBJ2-1; abundance: -; CDR3nt: TGTGCCAGCAGCACGGCCGGGACTTACAATGAGCAGTTCTTC; CDR3aa: CASSTAGTYNEQFF
d_gene: TRBD2; v_gene: TRBV30; j_gene: TRBJ2-1; abundance: few; CDR3nt: TGTGCCTGGGAAAAAGGACTAGCGGAAAACAATGAGCAGTTCTTC; CDR3aa: CAWEKGLAENNEQFF
d_gene: -; v_gene: TRBV7-2; j_gene: TRBJ2-1; abundance: -; CDR3nt: TGTGCCAGCAGCTTAGCGCGGAGAGGAACCAATGAGCAGTTCTTC; CDR3aa: CASSLARRGTNEQFF
d_gene: TRBD1; v_gene: TRBV20-1; j_gene: TRBJ2-3; abundance: many; CDR3nt: TGCGGGACAGTCAGCACAGATACGCAGTATTTT; CDR3aa: CGTVSTDTQYF
d_gene: -; v_gene: TRBV7-6; j_gene: TRBJ2-7; abundance: -; CDR3nt: TGTGCCAGCAGCTTAGAAAACGGGTACGAGCAGTACTTC; CDR3aa: CASSLENGYEQYF
d_gene: -; v_gene: TRBV12-3/TRBV12-4; j_gene: TRBJ2-7; abundance: many; CDR3nt: TGTGCCAGCAGTCCAAACGTCTACGAGCAGTACTTC; CDR3aa: CASSPNVYEQYF
d_gene: -; v_gene: TRBV5-1; j_gene: TRBJ1-1; abundance: many; CDR3nt: TGCGCCAGCAGCTCACAAGCAGGGAGTGGGTTCACTGAAGCTTTCTTT; CDR3aa: CASSSQAGSGFTEAFF
d_gene: -; v_gene: TRBV28; j_gene: TRBJ1-2; abundance: many; CDR3nt: TGTGCCAGCAGCCTCAGGGCCGACTATGGCTACACCTTC; CDR3aa: CASSLRADYGYTF
d_gene: -; v_gene: TRBV20-1; j_gene: TRBJ2-7; abundance: few; CDR3nt: TGCAGTGCTTTACTTACCTACGAGCAGTACTTC; CDR3aa: CSALLTYEQYF
d_gene: -; v_gene: TRBV27; j_gene: TRBJ1-2; abundance: -; CDR3nt: TGTGCCCGCAGTGGCCCTGGGGGCTACACCTTT; CDR3aa: CARSGPGGYTF
d_gene: -; v_gene: TRBV20-1; j_gene: TRBJ2-1; abundance: few; CDR3nt: TGCAGTGCTTATATGGCGGTCCAGGGATACAATGAGCAGTTCTTC; CDR3aa: CSAYMAVQGYNEQFF
d_gene: TRBD2; v_gene: TRBV4-2; j_gene: TRBJ2-7; abundance: -; CDR3nt: TGTGCCAGCAGCCAAGGGCTAGCGGGTATCAACGAGCAGTACTTC; CDR3aa: CASSQGLAGINEQYF
d_gene: -; v_gene: TRBV7-2; j_gene: TRBJ2-1; abundance: many; CDR3nt: TGTGCCAGCAGCTCGGGGTCCTACAATGAGCAGTTCTTC; CDR3aa: CASSSGSYNEQFF
d_gene: -; v_gene: TRBV20-1; j_gene: TRBJ2-3; abundance: many; CDR3nt: TGCAGTGCTATACGTAGCGAGACAGATACGCAGTATTTT; CDR3aa: CSAIRSETDTQYF
d_gene: -; v_gene: TRBV5-1; j_gene: TRBJ2-3; abundance: many; CDR3nt: TGCGCCAGCAGCCCCGGGAATCAGGCAGATACGCAGTATTTT; CDR3aa: CASSPGNQADTQYF
d_gene: -; v_gene: TRBV10-3; j_gene: TRBJ2-1; abundance: many; CDR3nt: TGTGCCACCACCCCGAGCGTAGCGGACCACAATGAGCAGTTCTTC; CDR3aa: CATTPSVADHNEQFF
d_gene: TRBD2; v_gene: TRBV4-2; j_gene: TRBJ2-5; abundance: -; CDR3nt: TGTGCCAGCAGCCCTCGACTAGCGGGACCGGGGGAGACCCAGTACTTC; CDR3aa: CASSPRLAGPGETQYF
d_gene: TRBD2; v_gene: TRBV5-6; j_gene: TRBJ2-5; abundance: many; CDR3nt: TGTGCCAGCAGCTCGCTCATGACTAGCGGGAGCTGGCAGACCCAGTACTTC; CDR3aa: CASSSLMTSGSWQTQYF
d_gene: TRBD2; v_gene: TRBV4-2; j_gene: TRBJ2-3; abundance: -; CDR3nt: TGTGCCAGCAGCCAGAGATTCACTAGCGGGAGGGATACGCAGTATTTT; CDR3aa: CASSQRFTSGRDTQYF
d_gene: TRBD2; v_gene: TRBV5-1; j_gene: TRBJ2-7; abundance: -; CDR3nt: TGCGCCAGCAGCCGTAGCGGGAGTAGTTCGTCCTACGAGCAGTACTTC; CDR3aa: CASSRSGSSSSYEQYF
d_gene: -; v_gene: TRBV20-1; j_gene: TRBJ2-3; abundance: -; CDR3nt: TGCAGTGCGAACCGAAACACAGATACGCAGTATTTT; CDR3aa: CSANRNTDTQYF
d_gene: TRBD1; v_gene: TRBV6-1; j_gene: TRBJ1-2; abundance: many; CDR3nt: TGTGCCAGCAGTGCCTCCGGGACAGCTAACTATGGCTACACCTTC; CDR3aa: CASSASGTANYGYTF
d_gene: -; v_gene: TRBV28; j_gene: TRBJ2-5; abundance: many; CDR3nt: TGTGCCAGCAGTTTATACACAGAGGTCGGGACCCAGTACTTC; CDR3aa: CASSLYTEVGTQYF
d_gene: -; v_gene: TRBV29-1; j_gene: TRBJ1-2; abundance: many; CDR3nt: TGCAGCGTCACCCAAGGCAGGGATGGCTACACCTTC; CDR3aa: CSVTQGRDGYTF
d_gene: TRBD1; v_gene: TRBV7-9; j_gene: TRBJ1-4; abundance: many; CDR3nt: TGTGCCAGCAGCTCAACAGGGGTCCATGAAAAACTGTTTTTT; CDR3aa: CASSSTGVHEKLFF
d_gene: TRBD1; v_gene: TRBV29-1; j_gene: TRBJ2-5; abundance: few; CDR3nt: TGCAGCGCAGCCCCGACAGGGGCCCTAGAGACCCAGTACTTC; CDR3aa: CSAAPTGALETQYF
d_gene: -; v_gene: TRBV5-5; j_gene: TRBJ1-2; abundance: -; CDR3nt: TGTGCCAGCAGCTTGGGGCTCAGTTTCGCGGGGGGCTACACCTTC; CDR3aa: CASSLGLSFAGGYTF
d_gene: TRBD1; v_gene: TRBV15; j_gene: TRBJ1-1; abundance: few; CDR3nt: TGTGCCACCAGCATTGGACAGGGGAACACTGAAGCTTTCTTT; CDR3aa: CATSIGQGNTEAFF
d_gene: -; v_gene: TRBV2; j_gene: TRBJ1-5; abundance: few; CDR3nt: TGTGCCAGCAACAGGAGGCTCAATCAGCCCCAGCATTTT; CDR3aa: CASNRRLNQPQHF
d_gene: TRBD2; v_gene: TRBV20-1; j_gene: TRBJ2-1; abundance: few; CDR3nt: TGCAGTGCTAGAGATTTCCCGTGGCAGCGGGGGAAATACAATGAGCAGTTCTTC; CDR3aa: CSARDFPWQRGKYNEQFF
d_gene: TRBD2; v_gene: TRBV20-1; j_gene: TRBJ2-6; abundance: few; CDR3nt: TGCAGTTCAAGAGTAAGCGGGGCGGGGGCCAACGTCCTGACTTTC; CDR3aa: CSSRVSGAGANVLTF
d_gene: -; v_gene: TRBV5-1; j_gene: TRBJ2-5; abundance: -; CDR3nt: TGCGCCAGCAGCGTACTAGTCTATCAAGAGACCCAGTACTTC; CDR3aa: CASSVLVYQETQYF
d_gene: -; v_gene: TRBV10-3; j_gene: TRBJ2-3; abundance: many; CDR3nt: TGTGCCATCAGTGACCCACTGAGCGGAGCCCCCGAAGATACGCAGTATTTT; CDR3aa: CAISDPLSGAPEDTQYF
d_gene: -; v_gene: TRBV7-6; j_gene: TRBJ1-6; abundance: many; CDR3nt: TGTGCCAGCAGCTTAGGGGCAGGAGGATCACCCCTCCACTTT; CDR3aa: CASSLGAGGSPLHF
d_gene: TRBD2; v_gene: TRBV4-2; j_gene: TRBJ2-1; abundance: many; CDR3nt: TGTGCCAGCAGCCAAGTACCCCTCGAATCTAGCGGGATTAACAATGAGCAGTTCTTC; CDR3aa: CASSQVPLESSGINNEQFF
d_gene: -; v_gene: TRBV5-1; j_gene: TRBJ1-1; abundance: many; CDR3nt: TGCGCCAGCAGCTTGGGCCCCCAGGGTCGGTTTACTGAAGCTTTCTTT; CDR3aa: CASSLGPQGRFTEAFF